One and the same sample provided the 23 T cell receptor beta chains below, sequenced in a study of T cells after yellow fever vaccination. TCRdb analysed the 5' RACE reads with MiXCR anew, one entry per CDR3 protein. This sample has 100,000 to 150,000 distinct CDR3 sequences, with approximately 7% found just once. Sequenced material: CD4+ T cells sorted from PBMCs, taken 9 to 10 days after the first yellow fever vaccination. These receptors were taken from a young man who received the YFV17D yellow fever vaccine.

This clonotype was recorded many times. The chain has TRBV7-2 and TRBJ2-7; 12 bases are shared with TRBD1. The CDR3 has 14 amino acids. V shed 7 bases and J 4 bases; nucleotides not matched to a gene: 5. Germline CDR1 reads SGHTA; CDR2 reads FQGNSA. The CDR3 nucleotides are TGTGCCAGCACCTGGGACAGGGGGCTTTACGAGCAGTACTTC. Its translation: CASTWDRGLYEQYF.

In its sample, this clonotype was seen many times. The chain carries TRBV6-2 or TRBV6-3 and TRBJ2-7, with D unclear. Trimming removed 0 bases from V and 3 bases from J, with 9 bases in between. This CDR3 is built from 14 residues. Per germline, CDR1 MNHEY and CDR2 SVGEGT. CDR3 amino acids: CASSYSPDGYEQYV. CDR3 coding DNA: TGTGCCAGCAGTTACTCCCCGGACGGCTACGAGCAGTACGTC.

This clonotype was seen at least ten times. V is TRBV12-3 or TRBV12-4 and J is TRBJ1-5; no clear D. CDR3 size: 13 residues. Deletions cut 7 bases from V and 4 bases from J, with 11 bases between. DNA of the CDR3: TGTGCCAGCACGTTCGGTCAGAATCAGCCCCAGCATTTT. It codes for CASTFGQNQPQHF.

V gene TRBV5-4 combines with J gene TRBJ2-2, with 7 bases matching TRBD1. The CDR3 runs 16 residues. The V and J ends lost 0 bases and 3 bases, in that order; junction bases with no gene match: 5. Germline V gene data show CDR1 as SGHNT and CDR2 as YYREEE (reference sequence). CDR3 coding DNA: TGTGCCAGCAGCTTGGCAGGGGGTGGCCACACCGGGGAGCTGTTTTTT. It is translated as CASSLAGGGHTGELFF.

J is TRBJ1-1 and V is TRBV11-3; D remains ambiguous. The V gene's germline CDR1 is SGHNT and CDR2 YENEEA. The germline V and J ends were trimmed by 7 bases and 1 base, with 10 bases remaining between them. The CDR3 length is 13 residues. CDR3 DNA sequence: TGTGCCAGCATCATCGAGGCGAACACTGAAGCTTTCTTT. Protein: CASIIEANTEAFF.

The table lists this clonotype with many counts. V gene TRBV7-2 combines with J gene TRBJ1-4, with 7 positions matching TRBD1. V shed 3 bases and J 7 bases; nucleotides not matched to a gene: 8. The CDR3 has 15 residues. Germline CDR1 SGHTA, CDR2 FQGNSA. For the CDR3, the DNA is TGTGCCAGCAGCTTCAGACAGGGAGGTTCTGAAAAACTGTTTTTT. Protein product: CASSFRQGGSEKLFF. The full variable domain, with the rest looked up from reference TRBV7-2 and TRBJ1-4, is GAGVSQSPSNKVTEKGKDVELRCDPISGHTALYWYRQSLGQGLEFLIYFQGNSAPDKSGLPSDRFSAERTGGSVSTLTIQRTQQEDSAVYLCASSFRQGGSEKLFFGSGTQLSVL.

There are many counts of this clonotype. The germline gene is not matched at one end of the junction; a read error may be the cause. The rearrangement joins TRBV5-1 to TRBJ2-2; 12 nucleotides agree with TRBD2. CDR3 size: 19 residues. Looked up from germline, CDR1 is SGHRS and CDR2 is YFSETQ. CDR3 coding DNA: TGCGCCAGCAGCTTGTTCAGAGCTAGCGGGGGGGCGAAGACCGGGGAGCTGTTTTTT. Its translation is CASSLFRASGGAKTGELFF.

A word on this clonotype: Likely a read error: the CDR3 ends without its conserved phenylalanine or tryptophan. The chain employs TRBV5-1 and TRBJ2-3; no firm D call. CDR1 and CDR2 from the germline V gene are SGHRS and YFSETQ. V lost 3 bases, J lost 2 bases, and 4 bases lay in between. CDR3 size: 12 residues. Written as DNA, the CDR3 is TGCGCCAGCAGCTCGGACACAGATACGCAGTATCTT. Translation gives CASSSDTDTQYL.

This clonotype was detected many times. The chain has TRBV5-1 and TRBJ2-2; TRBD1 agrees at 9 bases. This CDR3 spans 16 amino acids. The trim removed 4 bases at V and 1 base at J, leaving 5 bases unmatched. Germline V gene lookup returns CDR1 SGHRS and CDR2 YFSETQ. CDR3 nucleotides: TGCGCCAGCAGCGGGACAGGGTTGAAGAACACCGGGGAGCTGTTTTTT. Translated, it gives CASSGTGLKNTGELFF.

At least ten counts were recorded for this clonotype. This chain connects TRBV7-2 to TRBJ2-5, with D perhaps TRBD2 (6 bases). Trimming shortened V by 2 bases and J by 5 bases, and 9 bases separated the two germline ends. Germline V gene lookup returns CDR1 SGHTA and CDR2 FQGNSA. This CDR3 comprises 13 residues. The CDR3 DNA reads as TGTGCCAGCAGCTTATATGGGAGGGAGACCCAGTACTTC. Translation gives CASSLYGRETQYF.

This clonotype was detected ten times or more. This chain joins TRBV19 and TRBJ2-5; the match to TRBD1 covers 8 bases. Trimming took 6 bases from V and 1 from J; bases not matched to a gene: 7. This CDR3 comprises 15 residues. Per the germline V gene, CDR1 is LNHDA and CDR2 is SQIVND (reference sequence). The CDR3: CASSPLGQGQETQYF. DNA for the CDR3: TGTGCCAGTAGCCCCCTCGGACAGGGCCAAGAGACCCAGTACTTC. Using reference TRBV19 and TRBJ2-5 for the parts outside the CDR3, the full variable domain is DGGITQSPKYLFRKEGQNVTLSCEQNLNHDAMYWYRQDPGQGLRLIYYSQIVNDFQKGDIAEGYSVSREKKESFPLTVTSAQKNPTAFYLCASSPLGQGQETQYFGPGTRLLVL.

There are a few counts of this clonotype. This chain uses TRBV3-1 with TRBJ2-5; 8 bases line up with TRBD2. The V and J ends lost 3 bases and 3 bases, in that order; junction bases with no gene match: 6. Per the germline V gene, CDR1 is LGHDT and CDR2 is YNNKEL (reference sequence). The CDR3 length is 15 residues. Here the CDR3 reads CASSQSGGGKETQYF. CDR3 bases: TGTGCCAGCAGCCAGAGCGGGGGAGGTAAAGAGACCCAGTACTTC.

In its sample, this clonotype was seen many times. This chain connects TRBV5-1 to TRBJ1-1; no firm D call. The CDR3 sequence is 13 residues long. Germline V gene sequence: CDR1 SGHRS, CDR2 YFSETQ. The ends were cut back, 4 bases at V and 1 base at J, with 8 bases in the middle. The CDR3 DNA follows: TGCGCCAGCAGCACCCCAGAGAACACTGAAGCTTTCTTT. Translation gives CASSTPENTEAFF.

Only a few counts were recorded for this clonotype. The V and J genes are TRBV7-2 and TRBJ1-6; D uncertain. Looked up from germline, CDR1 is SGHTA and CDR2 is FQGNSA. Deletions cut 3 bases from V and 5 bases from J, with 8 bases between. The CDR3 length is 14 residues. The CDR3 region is CASSLSFNNSPLHF. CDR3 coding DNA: TGTGCCAGCAGCTTGAGTTTTAATAATTCACCCCTCCACTTT. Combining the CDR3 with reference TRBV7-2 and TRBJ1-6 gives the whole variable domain GAGVSQSPSNKVTEKGKDVELRCDPISGHTALYWYRQSLGQGLEFLIYFQGNSAPDKSGLPSDRFSAERTGGSVSTLTIQRTQQEDSAVYLCASSLSFNNSPLHFGNGTRLTVT.

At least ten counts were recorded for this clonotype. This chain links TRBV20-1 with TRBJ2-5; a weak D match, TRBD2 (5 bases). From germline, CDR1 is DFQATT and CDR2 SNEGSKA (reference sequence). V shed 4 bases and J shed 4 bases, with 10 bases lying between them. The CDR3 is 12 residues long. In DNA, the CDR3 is TGCAGTGCTAAGCGGCGGCTAGAGACCCAGTACTTC. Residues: CSAKRRLETQYF.

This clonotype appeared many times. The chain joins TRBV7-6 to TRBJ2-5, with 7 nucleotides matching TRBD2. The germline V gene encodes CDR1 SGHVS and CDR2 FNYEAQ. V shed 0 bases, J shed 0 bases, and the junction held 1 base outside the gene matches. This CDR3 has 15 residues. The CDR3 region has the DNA TGTGCCAGCAGCTTAGCGGGGGGGTACCAAGAGACCCAGTACTTC. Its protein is CASSLAGGYQETQYF. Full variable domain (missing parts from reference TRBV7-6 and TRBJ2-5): GAGVSQSPRYKVTKRGQDVALRCDPISGHVSLYWYRQALGQGPEFLTYFNYEAQQDKSGLPNDRFSAERPEGSISTLTIQRTEQRDSAMYRCASSLAGGYQETQYFGPGTRLLVL.

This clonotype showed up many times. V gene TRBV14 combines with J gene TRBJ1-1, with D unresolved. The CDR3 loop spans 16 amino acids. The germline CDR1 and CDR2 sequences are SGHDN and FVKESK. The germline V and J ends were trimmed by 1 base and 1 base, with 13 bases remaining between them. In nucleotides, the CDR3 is TGTGCCAGCAGCCAAGGGGGTTTCTGGGGGAACACTGAAGCTTTCTTT. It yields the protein CASSQGGFWGNTEAFF.

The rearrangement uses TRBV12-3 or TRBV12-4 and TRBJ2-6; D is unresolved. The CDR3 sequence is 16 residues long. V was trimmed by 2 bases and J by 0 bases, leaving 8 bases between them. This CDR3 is CASSLWLTSGANVLTF. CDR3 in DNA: TGTGCCAGCAGTTTATGGCTGACCTCTGGGGCCAACGTCCTGACTTTC.

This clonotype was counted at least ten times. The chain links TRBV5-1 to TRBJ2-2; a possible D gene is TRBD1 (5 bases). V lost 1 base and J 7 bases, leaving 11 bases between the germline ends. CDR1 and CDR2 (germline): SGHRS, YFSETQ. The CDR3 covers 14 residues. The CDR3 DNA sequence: TGCGCCAGCAGCTTGAGGGAACAGGACGGGGAGCTGTTTTTT. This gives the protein CASSLREQDGELFF.

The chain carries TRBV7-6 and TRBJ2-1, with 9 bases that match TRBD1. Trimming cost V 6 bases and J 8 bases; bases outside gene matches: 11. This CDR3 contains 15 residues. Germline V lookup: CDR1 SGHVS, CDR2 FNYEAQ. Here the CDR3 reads CASSSSGTGTYEQFF. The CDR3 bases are TGTGCCAGCAGTTCATCCGGGACAGGGACCTATGAGCAGTTCTTC. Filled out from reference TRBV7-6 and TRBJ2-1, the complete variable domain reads GAGVSQSPRYKVTKRGQDVALRCDPISGHVSLYWYRQALGQGPEFLTYFNYEAQQDKSGLPNDRFSAERPEGSISTLTIQRTEQRDSAMYRCASSSSGTGTYEQFFGPGTRLTVL.

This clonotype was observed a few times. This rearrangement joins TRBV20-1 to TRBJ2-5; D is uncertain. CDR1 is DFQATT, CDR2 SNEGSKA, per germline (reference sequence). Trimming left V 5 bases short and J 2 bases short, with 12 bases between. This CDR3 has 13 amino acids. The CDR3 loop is CSAPSMGQETQYF. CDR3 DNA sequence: TGCAGTGCTCCTAGTATGGGACAAGAGACCCAGTACTTC.

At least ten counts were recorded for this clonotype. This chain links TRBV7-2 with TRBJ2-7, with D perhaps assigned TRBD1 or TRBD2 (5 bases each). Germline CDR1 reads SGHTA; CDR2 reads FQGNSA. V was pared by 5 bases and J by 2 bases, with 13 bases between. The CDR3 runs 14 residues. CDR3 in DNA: TGTGCCAGCAGCCTAGGGATGGGGGCCTACGAGCAGTACGTC. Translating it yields CASSLGMGAYEQYV.

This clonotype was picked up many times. CDR3 nucleotide sequence: TGTGCCAGCAGCCCGTCCCGGACAGGTCCAGGGACCCAGTACTTC. Translation: CASSPSRTGPGTQYF. The chain has TRBV7-2 and TRBJ2-5, with 7 bases that match TRBD1. This CDR3 has 15 amino acids. Looked up from germline, CDR1 is SGHTA and CDR2 is FQGNSA. The V gene end was trimmed by 5 bases and the J gene end by 7 bases; junction bases not matched to a gene: 13.